This TCR beta chain came from a study of blood T cell repertoires in COVID-19. The wider study: There were acute and convalescent COVID-19 samples, and they came from the United States, Italy and Spain. In each case, the material was cDNA or gDNA derived from T cells, B-cell-depleted T cells, or PBMCs.

The CDR3 sequence is 16 residues long. Trimming shortened V by 2 bases and J by 0 bases, and 11 bases separated the two germline ends. Germline V gene sequence: CDR1 KGHSH, CDR2 LQKENI. Original data processing: Counts of nucleated cells, estimated from reference gene primer amplification, were obtained. Generated by immunoSEQ multiplex PCR, the TCRdb table keeps only in-frame clones and is missing some. V, J and clone size were drawn from that table, and D and trimming were deduced from the DNA. The repertoire consists of 150,000 to 180,000 clones, with roughly four fifths occurring once and the leading ten covering roughly 1.5%.

The receptor was isolated from a man older than 75 with acute or convalescent COVID-19. This sequence joins TRBV18 and TRBJ1-5; D not certain. The sample consisted of peripheral blood. The DNA of the CDR3 is TGTGCCAGCTCACCAAGACTCAGACTTAGCAATCAGCCCCAGCATTTT. Translated: CASSPRLRLSNQPQHF.